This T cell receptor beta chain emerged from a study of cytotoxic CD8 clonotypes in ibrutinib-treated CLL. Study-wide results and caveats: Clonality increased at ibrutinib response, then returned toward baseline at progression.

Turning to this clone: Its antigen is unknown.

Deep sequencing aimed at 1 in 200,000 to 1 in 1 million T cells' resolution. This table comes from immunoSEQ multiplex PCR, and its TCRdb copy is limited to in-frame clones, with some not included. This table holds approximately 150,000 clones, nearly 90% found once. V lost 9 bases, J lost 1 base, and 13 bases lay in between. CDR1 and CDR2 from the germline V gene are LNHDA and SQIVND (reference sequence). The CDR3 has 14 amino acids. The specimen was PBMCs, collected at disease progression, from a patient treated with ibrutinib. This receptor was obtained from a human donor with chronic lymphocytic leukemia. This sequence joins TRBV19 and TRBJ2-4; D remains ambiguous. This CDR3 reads CASNTFGAKNIQYF. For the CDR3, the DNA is TGTGCCAGCAACACCTTCGGGGCCAAAAACATTCAGTACTTC.